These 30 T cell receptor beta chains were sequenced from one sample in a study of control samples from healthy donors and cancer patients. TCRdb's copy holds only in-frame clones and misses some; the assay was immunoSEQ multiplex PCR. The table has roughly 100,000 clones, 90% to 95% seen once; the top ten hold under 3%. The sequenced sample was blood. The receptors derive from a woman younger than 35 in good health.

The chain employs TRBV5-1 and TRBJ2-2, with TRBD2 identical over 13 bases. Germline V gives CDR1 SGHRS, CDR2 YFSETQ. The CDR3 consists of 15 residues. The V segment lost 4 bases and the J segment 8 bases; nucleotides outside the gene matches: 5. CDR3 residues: CASSTGLAGVGELFF. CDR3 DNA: TGCGCCAGCAGCACCGGACTAGCGGGAGTTGGGGAGCTGTTTTTT.

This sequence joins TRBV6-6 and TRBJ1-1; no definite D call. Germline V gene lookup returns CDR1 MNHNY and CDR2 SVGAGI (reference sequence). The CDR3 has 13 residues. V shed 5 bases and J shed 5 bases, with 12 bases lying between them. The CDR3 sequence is CASSVTQETEAFF. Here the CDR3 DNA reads TGTGCCAGCAGTGTGACCCAGGAGACTGAAGCTTTCTTT.

The DNA of the CDR3 is TGTGCCAGTAGTGTGAACACCGGGGAGCTGTTTTTT. Translation: CASSVNTGELFF. This rearrangement joins TRBV19 to TRBJ2-2; D is unresolved. This CDR3 contains 12 residues. Germline values: CDR1 LNHDA, CDR2 SQIVND (reference sequence). V gave up 5 bases and J gave up 1 base, with 2 bases separating them. Full variable domain (outside the CDR3, taken from reference TRBV19 and TRBJ2-2): DGGITQSPKYLFRKEGQNVTLSCEQNLNHDAMYWYRQDPGQGLRLIYYSQIVNDFQKGDIAEGYSVSREKKESFPLTVTSAQKNPTAFYLCASSVNTGELFFGEGSRLTVL.

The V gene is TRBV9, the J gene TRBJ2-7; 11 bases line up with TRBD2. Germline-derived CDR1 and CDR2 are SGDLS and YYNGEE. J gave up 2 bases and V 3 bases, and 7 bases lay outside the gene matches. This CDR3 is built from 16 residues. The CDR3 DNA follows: TGTGCCAGCAGCGCCCCCGGGACTAGCGGAACCTACGAGCAGTACTTC. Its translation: CASSAPGTSGTYEQYF.

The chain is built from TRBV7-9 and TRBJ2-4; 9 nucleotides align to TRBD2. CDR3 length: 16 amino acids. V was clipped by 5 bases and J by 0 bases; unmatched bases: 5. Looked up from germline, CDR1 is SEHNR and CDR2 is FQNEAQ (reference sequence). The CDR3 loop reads CASSAPSGVAKNIQYF. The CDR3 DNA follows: TGTGCCAGCAGCGCGCCTAGCGGGGTAGCCAAAAACATTCAGTACTTC.

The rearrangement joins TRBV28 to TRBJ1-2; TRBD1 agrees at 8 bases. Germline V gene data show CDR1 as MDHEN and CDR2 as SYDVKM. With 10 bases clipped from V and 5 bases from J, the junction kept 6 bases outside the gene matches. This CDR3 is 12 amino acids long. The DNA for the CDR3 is TGTGCCACCCAGAACAGGGGGTATGGCTACACCTTC. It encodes CATQNRGYGYTF.

CDR3 coding DNA: TGTGCCAGCAGCCCCCTACAGGGATCCAACTATGGCTACACCTTC. Protein product: CASSPLQGSNYGYTF. The chain has TRBV11-2 and TRBJ1-2, with D possibly matching TRBD1 (6 bases). Germline V gives CDR1 SGHAT, CDR2 FQNNGV. This CDR3 has 15 residues. V lost 5 bases, J lost 2 bases, and 15 bases lay in between.

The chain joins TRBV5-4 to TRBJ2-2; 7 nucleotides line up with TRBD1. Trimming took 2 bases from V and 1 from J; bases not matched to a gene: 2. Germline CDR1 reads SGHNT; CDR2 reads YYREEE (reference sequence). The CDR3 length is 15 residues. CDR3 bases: TGTGCCAGCAGCTTCGGGGACAGGAACACCGGGGAGCTGTTTTTT. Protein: CASSFGDRNTGELFF. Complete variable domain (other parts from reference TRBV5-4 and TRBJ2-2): ETGVTQSPTHLIKTRGQQVTLRCSSQSGHNTVSWYQQALGQGPQFIFQYYREEENGRGNFPPRFSGLQFPNYSSELNVNALELDDSALYLCASSFGDRNTGELFFGEGSRLTVL.

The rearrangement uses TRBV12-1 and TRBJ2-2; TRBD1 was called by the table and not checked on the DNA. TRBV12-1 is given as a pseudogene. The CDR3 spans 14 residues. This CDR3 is CASSLQGAGGELFF. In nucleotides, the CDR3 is TGTGCCAGCAGCTTGCAGGGGGCCGGCGGGGAGCTGTTTTTT.

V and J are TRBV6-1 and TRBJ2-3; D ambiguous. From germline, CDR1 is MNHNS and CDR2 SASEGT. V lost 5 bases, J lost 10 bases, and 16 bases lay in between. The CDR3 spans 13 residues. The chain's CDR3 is CASSSTASTAQYF. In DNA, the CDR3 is TGTGCCAGCAGTTCCACGGCAAGCACCGCGCAGTATTTT.

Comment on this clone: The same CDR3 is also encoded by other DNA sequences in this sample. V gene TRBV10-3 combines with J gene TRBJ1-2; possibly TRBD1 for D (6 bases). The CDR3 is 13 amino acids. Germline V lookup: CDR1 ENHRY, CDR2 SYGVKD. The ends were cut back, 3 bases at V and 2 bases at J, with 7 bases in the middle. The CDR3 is CAISDQGNYGYTF. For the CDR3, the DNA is TGTGCCATCAGTGATCAGGGGAACTATGGCTACACCTTC.

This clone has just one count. DNA for the CDR3: TGTGCCAGCAGTTATAGGGAGGCGTACGAGCAGTACTTC. Protein: CASSYREAYEQYF. This sequence joins TRBV27 and TRBJ2-7, with TRBD2 as a possible D gene (6 bases). The CDR3 spans 13 residues. The germline V gene encodes CDR1 MNHEY and CDR2 SMNVEV (reference sequence). V was shortened by 4 bases and J by 4 bases, with 11 bases between the two germline ends.

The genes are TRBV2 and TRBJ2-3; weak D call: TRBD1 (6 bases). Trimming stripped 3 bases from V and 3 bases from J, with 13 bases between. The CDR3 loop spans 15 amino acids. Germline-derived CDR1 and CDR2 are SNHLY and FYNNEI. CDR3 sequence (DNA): TGTGCCAGCAGTGATTGGGGGCTGGGGACAGATACGCAGTATTTT. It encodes CASSDWGLGTDTQYF.

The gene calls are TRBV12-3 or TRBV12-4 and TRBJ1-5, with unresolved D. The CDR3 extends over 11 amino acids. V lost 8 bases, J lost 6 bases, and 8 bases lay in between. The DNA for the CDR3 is TGTGCCAGCGGTCCGGGTCAGCCCCAGCATTTT. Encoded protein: CASGPGQPQHF.

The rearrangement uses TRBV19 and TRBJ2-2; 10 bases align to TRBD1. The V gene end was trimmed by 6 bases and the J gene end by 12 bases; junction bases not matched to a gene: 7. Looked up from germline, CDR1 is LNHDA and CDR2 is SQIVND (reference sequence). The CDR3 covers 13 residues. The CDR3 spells CASRTRTGGKLFF. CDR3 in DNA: TGTGCCAGTAGAACCCGGACAGGGGGGAAGCTGTTTTTT.

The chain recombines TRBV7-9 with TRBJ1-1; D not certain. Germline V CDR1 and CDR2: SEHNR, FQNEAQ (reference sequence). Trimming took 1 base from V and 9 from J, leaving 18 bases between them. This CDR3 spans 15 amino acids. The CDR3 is CASSLEGGTLLQAFF. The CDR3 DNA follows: TGTGCCAGCAGCTTAGAGGGAGGAACACTACTTCAAGCTTTCTTT.

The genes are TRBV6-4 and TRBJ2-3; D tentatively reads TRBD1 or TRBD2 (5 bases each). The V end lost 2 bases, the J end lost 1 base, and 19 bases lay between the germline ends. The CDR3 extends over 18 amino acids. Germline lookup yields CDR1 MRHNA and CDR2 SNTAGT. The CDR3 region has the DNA TGTGCCAGCAGTGACCGGGGCCTTGGTGGGGAACGCACAGATACGCAGTATTTT. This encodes CASSDRGLGGERTDTQYF.

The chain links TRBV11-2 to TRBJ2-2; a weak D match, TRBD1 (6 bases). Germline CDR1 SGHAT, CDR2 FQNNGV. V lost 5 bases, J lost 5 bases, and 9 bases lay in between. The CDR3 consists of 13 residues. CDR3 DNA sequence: TGTGCCAGCAGCACAGGGACAACCGGGGAGCTGTTTTTT. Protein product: CASSTGTTGELFF. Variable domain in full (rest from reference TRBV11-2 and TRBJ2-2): EAGVAQSPRYKIIEKRQSVAFWCNPISGHATLYWYQQILGQGPKLLIQFQNNGVVDDSQLPKDRFSAERLKGVDSTLKIQPAKLEDSAVYLCASSTGTTGELFFGEGSRLTVL.

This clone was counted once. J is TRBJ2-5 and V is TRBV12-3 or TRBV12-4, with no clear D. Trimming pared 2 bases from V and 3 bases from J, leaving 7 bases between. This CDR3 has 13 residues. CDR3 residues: CASSLQSKETQYF. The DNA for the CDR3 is TGTGCCAGCAGTTTACAATCAAAAGAGACCCAGTACTTC.

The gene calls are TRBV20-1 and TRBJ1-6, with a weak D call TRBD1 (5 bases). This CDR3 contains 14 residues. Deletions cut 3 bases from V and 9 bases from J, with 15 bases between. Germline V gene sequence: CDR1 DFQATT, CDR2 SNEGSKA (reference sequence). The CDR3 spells CSASVGREGSPLHF. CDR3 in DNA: TGCAGTGCTAGTGTGGGCAGGGAGGGTTCACCCCTCCACTTT.

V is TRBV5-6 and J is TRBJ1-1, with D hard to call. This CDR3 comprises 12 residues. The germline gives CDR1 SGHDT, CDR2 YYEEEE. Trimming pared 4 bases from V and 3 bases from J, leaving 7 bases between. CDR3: CASSREDTEAFF. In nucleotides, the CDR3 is TGTGCCAGCAGCCGGGAGGACACTGAAGCTTTCTTT.

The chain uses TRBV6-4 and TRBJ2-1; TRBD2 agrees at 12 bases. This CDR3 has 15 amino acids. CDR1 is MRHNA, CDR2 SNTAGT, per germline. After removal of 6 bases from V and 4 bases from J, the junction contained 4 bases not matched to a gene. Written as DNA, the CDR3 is TGTGCCAGCAGCCCCCTAGCGGGGGGGTACAATGAGCAGTTCTTC. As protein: CASSPLAGGYNEQFF.

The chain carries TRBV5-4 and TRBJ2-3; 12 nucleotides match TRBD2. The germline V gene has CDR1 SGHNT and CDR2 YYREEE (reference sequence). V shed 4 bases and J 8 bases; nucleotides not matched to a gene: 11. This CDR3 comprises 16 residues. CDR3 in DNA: TGTGCCAGCAGCGGAGCTAGCGGGGGGGGTCAACGTACGCAGTATTTT. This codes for CASSGASGGGQRTQYF.

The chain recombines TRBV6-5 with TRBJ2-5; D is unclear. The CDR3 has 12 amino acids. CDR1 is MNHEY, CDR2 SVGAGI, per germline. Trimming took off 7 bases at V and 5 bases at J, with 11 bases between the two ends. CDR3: CASISLSETQYF. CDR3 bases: TGTGCCAGCATCTCATTATCGGAGACCCAGTACTTC.

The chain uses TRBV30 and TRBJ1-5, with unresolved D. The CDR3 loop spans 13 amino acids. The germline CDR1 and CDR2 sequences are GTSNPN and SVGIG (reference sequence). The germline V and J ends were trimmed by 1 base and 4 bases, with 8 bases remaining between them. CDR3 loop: CAWSGGENQPQHF. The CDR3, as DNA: TGTGCCTGGAGTGGTGGGGAGAATCAGCCCCAGCATTTT.

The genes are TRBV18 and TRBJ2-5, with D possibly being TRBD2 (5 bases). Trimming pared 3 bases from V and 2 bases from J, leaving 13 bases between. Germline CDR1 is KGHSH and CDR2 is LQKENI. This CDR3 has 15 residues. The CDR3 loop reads CASSPEDWGQETQYF. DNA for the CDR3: TGTGCCAGCTCACCTGAGGACTGGGGACAAGAGACCCAGTACTTC.

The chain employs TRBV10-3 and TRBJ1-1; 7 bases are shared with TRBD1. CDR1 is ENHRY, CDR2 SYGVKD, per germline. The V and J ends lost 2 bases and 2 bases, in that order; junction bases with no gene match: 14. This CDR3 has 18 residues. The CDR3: CAISEGLTGMGVNTEAFF. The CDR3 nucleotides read TGTGCCATCAGTGAGGGACTGACAGGGATGGGAGTTAACACTGAAGCTTTCTTT.

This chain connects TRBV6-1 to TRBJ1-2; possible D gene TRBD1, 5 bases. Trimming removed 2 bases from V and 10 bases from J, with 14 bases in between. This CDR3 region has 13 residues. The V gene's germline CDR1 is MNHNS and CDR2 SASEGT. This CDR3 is CASSETLTVDYTF. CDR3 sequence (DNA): TGTGCCAGCAGTGAAACCTTGACAGTTGACTACACCTTC.

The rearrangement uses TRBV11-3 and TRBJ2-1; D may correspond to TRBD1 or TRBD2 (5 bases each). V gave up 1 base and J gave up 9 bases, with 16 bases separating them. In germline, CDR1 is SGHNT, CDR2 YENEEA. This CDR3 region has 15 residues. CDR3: CASSLVRGKRGEQFF. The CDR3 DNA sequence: TGTGCCAGCAGCTTAGTTAGGGGAAAACGGGGTGAGCAGTTCTTC.

For the CDR3, the DNA is TGTGCCAGCAGCTCTAGTTTGGGAAAGCTCCCGCCCAATGAGCAGTTCTTC. This translates into CASSSSLGKLPPNEQFF. This chain joins TRBV13 and TRBJ2-1; no definite D call. CDR3 length equals 17 residues. V gave up 4 bases and J gave up 6 bases, with 22 bases separating them. CDR1 and CDR2 (germline): PRHDT, FYEKMQ (reference sequence).